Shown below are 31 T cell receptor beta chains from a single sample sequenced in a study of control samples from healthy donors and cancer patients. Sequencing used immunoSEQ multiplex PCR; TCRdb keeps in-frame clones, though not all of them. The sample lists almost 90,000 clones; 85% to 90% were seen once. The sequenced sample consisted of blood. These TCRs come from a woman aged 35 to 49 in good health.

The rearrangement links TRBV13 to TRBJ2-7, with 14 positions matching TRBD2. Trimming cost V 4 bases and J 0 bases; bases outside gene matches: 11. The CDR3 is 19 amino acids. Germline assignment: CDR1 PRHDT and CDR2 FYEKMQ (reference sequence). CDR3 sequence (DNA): TGTGCCAGCAGCTCTCGCGGACTAGCGGGGGGCTTCAGCTCCTACGAGCAGTACTTC. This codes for CASSSRGLAGGFSSYEQYF.

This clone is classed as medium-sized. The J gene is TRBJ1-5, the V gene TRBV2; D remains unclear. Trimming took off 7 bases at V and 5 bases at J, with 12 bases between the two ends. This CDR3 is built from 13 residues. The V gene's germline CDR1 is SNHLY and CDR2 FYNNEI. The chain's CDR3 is CASILSPDQPQHF. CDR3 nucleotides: TGTGCCAGCATTTTGAGTCCGGATCAGCCCCAGCATTTT.

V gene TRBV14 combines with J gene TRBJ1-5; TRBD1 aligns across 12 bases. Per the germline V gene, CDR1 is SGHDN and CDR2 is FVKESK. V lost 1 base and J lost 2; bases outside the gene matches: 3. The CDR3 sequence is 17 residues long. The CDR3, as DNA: TGTGCCAGCAGCCAAGCCGGGACAGGGGGCGGCAATCAGCCCCAGCATTTT. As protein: CASSQAGTGGGNQPQHF.

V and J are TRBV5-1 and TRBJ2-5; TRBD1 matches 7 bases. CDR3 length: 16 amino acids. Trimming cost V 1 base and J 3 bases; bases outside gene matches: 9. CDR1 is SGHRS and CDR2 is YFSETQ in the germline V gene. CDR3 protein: CASSLMSLQGKETQYF. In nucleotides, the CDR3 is TGCGCCAGCAGCTTGATGTCCTTACAGGGGAAAGAGACCCAGTACTTC.

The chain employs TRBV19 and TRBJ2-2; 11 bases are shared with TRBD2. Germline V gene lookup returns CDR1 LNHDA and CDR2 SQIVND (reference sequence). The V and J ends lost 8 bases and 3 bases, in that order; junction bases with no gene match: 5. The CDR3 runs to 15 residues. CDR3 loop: CASHLAGGYTGELFF. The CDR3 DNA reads TGTGCCAGTCACTTAGCGGGGGGGTACACCGGGGAGCTGTTTTTT.

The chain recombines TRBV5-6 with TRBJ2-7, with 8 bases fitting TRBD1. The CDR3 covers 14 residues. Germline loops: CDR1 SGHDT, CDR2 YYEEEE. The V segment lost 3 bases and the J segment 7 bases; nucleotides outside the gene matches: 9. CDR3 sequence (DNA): TGTGCCAGCAGCTCTACTAATGACAGGGGAGAGCAGTACTTC. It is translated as CASSSTNDRGEQYF.

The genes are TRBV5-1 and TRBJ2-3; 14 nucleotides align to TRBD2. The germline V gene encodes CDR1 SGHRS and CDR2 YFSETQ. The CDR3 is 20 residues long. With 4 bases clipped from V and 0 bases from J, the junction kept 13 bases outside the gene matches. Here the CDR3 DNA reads TGCGCCAGCAGCCCTCGGACTAGCGGGGGGACAAAATCTAGCACAGATACGCAGTATTTT. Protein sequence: CASSPRTSGGTKSSTDTQYF.

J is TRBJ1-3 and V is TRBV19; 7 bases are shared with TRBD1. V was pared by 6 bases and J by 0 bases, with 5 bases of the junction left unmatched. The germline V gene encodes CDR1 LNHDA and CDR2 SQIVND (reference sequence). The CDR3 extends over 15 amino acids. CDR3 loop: CASSWQGDSGNTIYF. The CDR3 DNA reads TGTGCCAGTAGCTGGCAGGGGGACTCTGGAAACACCATATATTTT.

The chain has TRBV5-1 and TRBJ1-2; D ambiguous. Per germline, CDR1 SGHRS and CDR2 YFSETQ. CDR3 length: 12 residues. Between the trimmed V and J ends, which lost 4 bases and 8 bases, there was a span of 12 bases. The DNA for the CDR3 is TGCGCCAGCAGCCCCTTGTGGGAAGGCTACACCTTC. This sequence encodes CASSPLWEGYTF.

CDR3 DNA: TGCGCCAGCAGCCAATTGACAGGGCCCTATGGCTACACCTTC. It codes for CASSQLTGPYGYTF. The J gene is TRBJ1-2, the V gene TRBV4-1, with 7 positions matching TRBD1. Trimming cost V 2 bases and J 4 bases; bases outside gene matches: 4. CDR1 and CDR2 from the germline V gene are MGHRA and YSYEKL. The CDR3 runs to 14 residues.

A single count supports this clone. The chain's CDR3 is CASSFTGAEQYF. The CDR3 coding sequence is TGCGCCAGCAGCTTTACGGGGGCCGAGCAGTACTTC. The chain has TRBV5-1 and TRBJ2-7, with D perhaps matching TRBD1 or TRBD2 (6 bases each). Per germline, CDR1 SGHRS and CDR2 YFSETQ. Trimming stripped 2 bases from V and 6 bases from J, with 9 bases between. This CDR3 region has 12 residues.

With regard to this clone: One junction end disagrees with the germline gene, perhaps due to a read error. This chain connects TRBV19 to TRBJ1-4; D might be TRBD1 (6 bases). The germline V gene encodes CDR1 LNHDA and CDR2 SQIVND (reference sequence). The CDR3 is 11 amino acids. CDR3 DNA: TGTGCCAGTAGTAGGGGGCCCGCTCGGCTGTTT. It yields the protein CASSRGPARLF.

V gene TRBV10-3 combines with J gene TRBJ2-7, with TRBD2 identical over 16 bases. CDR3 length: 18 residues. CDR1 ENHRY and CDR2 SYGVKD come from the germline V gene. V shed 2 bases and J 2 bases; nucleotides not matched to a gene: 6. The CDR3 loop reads CAISERGLAGGNPYEQYF. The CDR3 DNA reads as TGTGCCATCAGTGAGAGGGGACTAGCGGGGGGGAACCCCTACGAGCAGTACTTC.

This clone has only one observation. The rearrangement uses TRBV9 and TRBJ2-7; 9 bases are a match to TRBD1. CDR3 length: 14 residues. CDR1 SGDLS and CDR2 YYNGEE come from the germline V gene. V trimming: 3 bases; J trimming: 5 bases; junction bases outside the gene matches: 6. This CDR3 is CASSAGTGYDEQYF. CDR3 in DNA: TGTGCCAGCAGCGCCGGGACAGGGTACGACGAGCAGTACTTC.

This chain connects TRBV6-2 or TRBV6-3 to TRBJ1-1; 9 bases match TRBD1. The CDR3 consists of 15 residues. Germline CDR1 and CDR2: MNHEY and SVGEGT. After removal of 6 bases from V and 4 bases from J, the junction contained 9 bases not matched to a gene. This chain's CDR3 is CASSYTGGWRTEAFF. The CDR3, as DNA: TGTGCCAGCAGCTATACAGGGGGCTGGCGCACTGAAGCTTTCTTT.

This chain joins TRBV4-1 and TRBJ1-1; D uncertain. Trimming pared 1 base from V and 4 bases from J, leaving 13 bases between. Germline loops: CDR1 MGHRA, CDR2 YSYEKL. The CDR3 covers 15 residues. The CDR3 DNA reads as TGCGCCAGCAGCCAAGGTTGGGAGGATATCACTGAAGCTTTCTTT. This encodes CASSQGWEDITEAFF.

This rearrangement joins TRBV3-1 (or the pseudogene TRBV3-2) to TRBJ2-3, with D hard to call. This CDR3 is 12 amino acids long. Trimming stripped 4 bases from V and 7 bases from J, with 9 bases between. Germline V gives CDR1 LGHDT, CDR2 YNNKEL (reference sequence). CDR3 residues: CASSPRVNTQYF. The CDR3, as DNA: TGTGCCAGCAGCCCCCGGGTAAATACGCAGTATTTT.

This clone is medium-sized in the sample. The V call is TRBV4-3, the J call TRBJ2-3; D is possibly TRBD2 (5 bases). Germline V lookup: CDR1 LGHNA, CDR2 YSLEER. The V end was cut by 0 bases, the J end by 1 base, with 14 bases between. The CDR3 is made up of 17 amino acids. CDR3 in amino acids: CASSQDVSRAGTDTQYF. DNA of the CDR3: TGCGCCAGCAGCCAAGATGTGTCGCGGGCTGGCACAGATACGCAGTATTTT.

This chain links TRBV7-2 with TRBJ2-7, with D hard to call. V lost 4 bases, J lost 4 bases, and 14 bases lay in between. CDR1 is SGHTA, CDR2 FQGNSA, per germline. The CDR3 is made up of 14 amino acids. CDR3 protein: CASSSRALEYEQYF. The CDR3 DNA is TGTGCCAGCAGCTCACGGGCCTTAGAATACGAGCAGTACTTC.

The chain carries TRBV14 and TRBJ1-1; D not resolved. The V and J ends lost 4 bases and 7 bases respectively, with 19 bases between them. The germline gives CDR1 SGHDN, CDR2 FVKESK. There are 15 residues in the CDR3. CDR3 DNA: TGTGCCAGCAGCCGCTTAGCGAAATACGGCGGTGAAGCTTTCTTT. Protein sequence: CASSRLAKYGGEAFF. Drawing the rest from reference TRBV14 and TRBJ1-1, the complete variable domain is EAGVTQFPSHSVIEKGQTVTLRCDPISGHDNLYWYRRVMGKEIKFLLHFVKESKQDESGMPNNRFLAERTGGTYSTLKVQPAELEDSGVYFCASSRLAKYGGEAFFGQGTRLTVV.

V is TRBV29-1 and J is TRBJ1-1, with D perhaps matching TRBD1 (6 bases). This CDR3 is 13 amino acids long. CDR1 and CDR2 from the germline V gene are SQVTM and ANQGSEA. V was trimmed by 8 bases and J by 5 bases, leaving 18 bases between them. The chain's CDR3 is CSPNRGAETEAFF. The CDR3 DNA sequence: TGCAGCCCCAATAGGGGGGCGGAGACTGAAGCTTTCTTT.

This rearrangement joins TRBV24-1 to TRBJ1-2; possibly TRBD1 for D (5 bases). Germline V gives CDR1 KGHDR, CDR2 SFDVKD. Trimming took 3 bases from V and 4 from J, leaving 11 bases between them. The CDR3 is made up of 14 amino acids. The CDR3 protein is CATSDGTVGYGYTF. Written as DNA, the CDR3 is TGTGCCACCAGTGATGGGACGGTAGGCTATGGCTACACCTTC.

As DNA, the CDR3 is TGCGCCAGCAGCCAAGATCCCGGGGCCCGCCCGCACACAGATACGCAGTATTTT. Its translation: CASSQDPGARPHTDTQYF. This rearrangement joins TRBV4-1 to TRBJ2-3, with D tentatively TRBD1 or TRBD2 (5 bases each). This CDR3 is 18 amino acids long. CDR1 is MGHRA and CDR2 is YSYEKL in the germline V gene. Trimming took off 0 bases at V and 2 bases at J, with 18 bases between the two ends.

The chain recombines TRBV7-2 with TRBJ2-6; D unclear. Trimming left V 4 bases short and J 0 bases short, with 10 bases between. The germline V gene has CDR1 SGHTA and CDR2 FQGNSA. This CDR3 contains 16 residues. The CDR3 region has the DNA TGTGCCAGCAGCTGGAGAGCTTTCTCTGGGGCCAACGTCCTGACTTTC. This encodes CASSWRAFSGANVLTF.

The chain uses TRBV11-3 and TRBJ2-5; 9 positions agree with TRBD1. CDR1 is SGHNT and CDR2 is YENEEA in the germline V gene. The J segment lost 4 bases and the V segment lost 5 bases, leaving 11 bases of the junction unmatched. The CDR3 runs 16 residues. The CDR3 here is CASSPRGRTGVETQYF. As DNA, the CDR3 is TGTGCCAGCAGCCCCCGAGGGCGGACAGGGGTAGAGACCCAGTACTTC.

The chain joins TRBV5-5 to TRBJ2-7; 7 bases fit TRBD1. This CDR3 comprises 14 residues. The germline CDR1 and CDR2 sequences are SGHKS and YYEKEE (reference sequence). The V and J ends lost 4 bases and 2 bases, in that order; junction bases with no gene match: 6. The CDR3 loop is CASSLRDSTYEQYF. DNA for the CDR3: TGTGCCAGCAGCCTCCGGGACAGCACCTACGAGCAGTACTTC.

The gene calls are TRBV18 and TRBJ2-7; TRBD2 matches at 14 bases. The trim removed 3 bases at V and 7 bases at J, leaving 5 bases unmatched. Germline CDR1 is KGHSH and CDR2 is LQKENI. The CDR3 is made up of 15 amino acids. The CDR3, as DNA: TGTGCCAGCTCACCGACTAGCGGGGGGGCTTGGGAGCAGTACTTC. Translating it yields CASSPTSGGAWEQYF.

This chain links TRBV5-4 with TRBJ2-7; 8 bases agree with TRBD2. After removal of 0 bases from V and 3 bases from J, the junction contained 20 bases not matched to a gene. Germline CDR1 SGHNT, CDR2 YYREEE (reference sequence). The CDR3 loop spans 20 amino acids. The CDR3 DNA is TGTGCCAGCAGCTTGGGTGGAGGGATGGGGGGGACTAGAAAATTCTACGAGCAGTACTTC. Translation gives CASSLGGGMGGTRKFYEQYF.

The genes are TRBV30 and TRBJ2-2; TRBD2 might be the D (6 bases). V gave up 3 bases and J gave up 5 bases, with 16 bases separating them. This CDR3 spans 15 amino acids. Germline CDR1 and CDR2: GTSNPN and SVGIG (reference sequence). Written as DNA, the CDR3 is TGTGCCTGGAGGCGGGACGCATTCTGGACCGGGGAGCTGTTTTTT. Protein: CAWRRDAFWTGELFF.

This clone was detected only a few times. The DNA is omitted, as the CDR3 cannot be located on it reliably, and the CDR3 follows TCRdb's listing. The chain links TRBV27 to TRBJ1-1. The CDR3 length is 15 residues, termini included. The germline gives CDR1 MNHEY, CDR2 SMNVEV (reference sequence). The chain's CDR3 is CASSTSLTVNTEAFF.

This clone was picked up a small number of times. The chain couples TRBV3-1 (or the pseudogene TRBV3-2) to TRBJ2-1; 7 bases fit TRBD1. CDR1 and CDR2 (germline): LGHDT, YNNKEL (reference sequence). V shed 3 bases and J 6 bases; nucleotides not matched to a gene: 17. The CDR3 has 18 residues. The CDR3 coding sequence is TGTGCCAGCAGCCAGATTGGCGCAGGGACAGATCGTGGCAATGAGCAGTTCTTC. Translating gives CASSQIGAGTDRGNEQFF.